The T cell receptor beta chain under discussion was sequenced for a study of T cell responses to AZD1222 COVID-19 vaccine. Across the whole study: Second doses at about 4 or about 12 weeks were pooled. Study-wide results and limits: CD4 TCRs linked to vaccination spanned spike, dominating at 160-218 and 743-854. With two AZD1222 doses given, Spike-specific TCR breadth and depth both rose.

The germline V gene encodes CDR1 SGHRS and CDR2 YFSETQ. This CDR3 has 15 amino acids. Deletions cut 5 bases from V and 0 bases from J, with 12 bases between. A word on this clone: Its target is not known.

Generated by immunoSEQ multiplex PCR, the TCRdb table keeps only in-frame clones and is missing some. The sample includes some 120,000 clones, roughly 86% of them seen just once. The sequence derives from an adult in good health. The chain is built from TRBV5-1 and TRBJ1-5; D may be TRBD1 (5 bases). Sample: peripheral blood, taken on day 0 of AZD1222 vaccination. The CDR3: CASSPGTFSNQPQHF. In DNA form, the CDR3 reads TGCGCCAGCAGTCCCGGGACGTTTAGCAATCAGCCCCAGCATTTT.